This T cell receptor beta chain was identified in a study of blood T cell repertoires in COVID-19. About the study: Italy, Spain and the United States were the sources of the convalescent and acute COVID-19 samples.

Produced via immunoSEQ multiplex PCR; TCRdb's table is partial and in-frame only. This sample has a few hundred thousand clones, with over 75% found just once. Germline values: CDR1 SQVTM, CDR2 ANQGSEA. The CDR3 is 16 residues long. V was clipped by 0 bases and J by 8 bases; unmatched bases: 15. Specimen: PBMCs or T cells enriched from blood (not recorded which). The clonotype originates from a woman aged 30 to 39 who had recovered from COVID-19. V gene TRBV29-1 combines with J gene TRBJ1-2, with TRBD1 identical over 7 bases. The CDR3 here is CSVEEYSGTDTQGYTF. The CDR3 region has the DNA TGCAGCGTTGAAGAATACTCTGGGACAGATACTCAGGGCTACACCTTC.